The sequence of this TCR beta chain was determined in a study of glioma-infiltrating T cells. General study results and limits: A blood CDR3 motif signature was depleted in highly divergent patients. Gliomas, especially low-grade, showed above-expected tissue-blood divergence; non-neoplastic patients showed below.

From germline, CDR1 is MNHEY and CDR2 SMNVEV (reference sequence). V gave up 8 bases and J gave up 6 bases; unmatched junction bases: 8. The CDR3 runs 15 residues. Amplification of TCR alpha and beta CDR3 regions from RNA used iRepertoire nested multiplex PCR. Input was roughly 95-450 ng of tissue mRNA or PBMC total RNA. Using its own MiXCR run on the multiplex PCR reads, TCRdb lists one record per CDR3 protein. The sample has around 390,000 distinct CDR3 sequences, about two fifths seen once. On this clonotype itself: Its target is not known. This may arise from a read error, as a much more abundant clone is one base away.

The sequence was collected from a human donor with low-grade glioma or glioblastoma, undergoing nonglioma brain surgery, or in good health (not recorded which). The sequenced material came from glioma tissue, nonneoplastic brain tissue, or PBMCs (not recorded which). The V gene is TRBV27, the J gene TRBJ2-5; 14 bases line up with TRBD2. CDR3 sequence: CASGLGTSGSQTQYF. The CDR3 bases are TGTGCCAGCGGTCTAGGGACTAGCGGGAGCCAGACCCAGTACTTC.